These T cell receptor beta chains were read from a single sample in a study of CD8+ T cells in alopecia areata. The assay was immunoSEQ multiplex PCR, and TCRdb's table has in-frame clones only and misses some. The sample includes around 190,000 clones, less than 65% of them seen just once. The sample was CD4+ T cells sorted from blood, taken at week 4, from a patient treated with tofacitinib. These receptors were collected from a human donor with alopecia areata. Each CDR3 is given with its conserved first and last residue. Fields, in order: J gene, clone size, V gene, CDR3 length, D gene, CDR3 DNA, CDR3 protein. The D gene is left open where the match is weak. Clone size is shown for a subset of rows, as once, few, many or a class of expanded clone.

J: TRBJ2-7
size: once
V: TRBV18
length: 14
D: TRBD2
DNA: TGTGCCAGCTCATCTAGCGGGGTCACCTACGAGCAGTACTTC
CDR3: CASSSSGVTYEQYF

J: TRBJ2-1
size: NA
V: TRBV7-2
length: 15
D: TRBD2
DNA: TGTGCCAGCAGCTTAGGGGCCGGGGGGGCCTATGAGCAGTTCTTC
CDR3: CASSLGAGGAYEQFF

J: TRBJ2-5
size: NA
V: TRBV4-3
length: 18
D: TRBD2
DNA: TGCGCCAGCAGCCAAGATTTCGCTAGCGGGGGGGCCGGGAAGACCCAGTACTTC
CDR3: CASSQDFASGGAGKTQYF

J: TRBJ2-1
size: NA
V: TRBV5-6
length: 11
D: NA
DNA: TGTGCCAGCAGCTTGAGAGGTGAGCAGTTCTTC
CDR3: CASSLRGEQFF

J: TRBJ2-1
size: NA
V: TRBV5-6
length: 14
D: NA
DNA: TGTGCCAGCAGCGGTGACCTAGCGTTTTACGAGCAGTTCTTC
CDR3: CASSGDLAFYEQFF

J: TRBJ2-2
size: NA
V: TRBV2
length: 16
D: TRBD2
DNA: TGTGCCAGCAGTGTTGAACTAGCGGGGGCCACCGGGGAGCTGTTTTTT
CDR3: CASSVELAGATGELFF

J: TRBJ2-1
size: NA
V: TRBV11-3
length: 11
D: NA
DNA: TGTGCCAGCAGCTCAGGCCCGGGGCAGTTCTTC
CDR3: CASSSGPGQFF

J: TRBJ2-7
size: NA
V: TRBV29-1
length: 14
D: TRBD2
DNA: TGCAGCGTTGAAGTAGCGGGGGCCTCCTACGAGCAGTACTTC
CDR3: CSVEVAGASYEQYF

J: TRBJ1-2
size: NA
V: TRBV9
length: 13
D: NA
DNA: TGTGCCAGCAGCGTTGACCTCGTCTATGGCTACACCTTC
CDR3: CASSVDLVYGYTF

J: TRBJ2-5
size: NA
V: TRBV5-1
length: 14
D: NA
DNA: TGCGCCAGCAGCTTGGTCGGGCCACAGGAGACCCAGTACTTC
CDR3: CASSLVGPQETQYF

J: TRBJ2-7
size: few
V: TRBV7-2
length: 17
D: TRBD1
DNA: TGTGCCAGCAGCTTAGTTTCAGGGGGCGCCCGGCGAGGTGAGCAGTACTTC
CDR3: CASSLVSGGARRGEQYF

J: TRBJ1-2
size: once
V: TRBV30
length: 14
D: NA
DNA: TGTGCCTGGAGTTTGACAGTGGCAGCTGATGGCTACACCTTC
CDR3: CAWSLTVAADGYTF

J: TRBJ1-1
size: few
V: TRBV18
length: 12
D: NA
DNA: TGTGCCAGCTCACCAACCAAGACTGAAGCTTTCTTT
CDR3: CASSPTKTEAFF

J: TRBJ2-2
size: few
V: TRBV28
length: 15
D: NA
DNA: TGTGCCAGCAGCCGAAGAACAGGGAACACCGGGGAGCTGTTTTTT
CDR3: CASSRRTGNTGELFF

J: TRBJ1-6
size: NA
V: TRBV4-1
length: 17
D: TRBD1
DNA: TGCGCCAGCAGCCAAGGGAGGTACAGGGGCGATAATTCACCCCTCCACTTT
CDR3: CASSQGRYRGDNSPLHF

J: TRBJ2-3
size: NA
V: TRBV29-1
length: 12
D: NA
DNA: TGCAGCGTTGAAGGGGGCGGTGATACGCAGTATTTT
CDR3: CSVEGGGDTQYF

J: TRBJ1-6
size: NA
V: TRBV9
length: 14
D: NA
DNA: TGTGCCAGCAGCGCAGGGGTAAATAATTCACCCCTCCACTTT
CDR3: CASSAGVNNSPLHF

J: TRBJ1-1
size: NA
V: TRBV23-1
length: 16
D: TRBD1
DNA: TGCGCCAGCAGTCAATCGGGGAGGCACAGGGGCACTGAAGCTTTCTTT
CDR3: CASSQSGRHRGTEAFF

J: TRBJ1-1
size: NA
V: TRBV7-9
length: 14
D: NA
DNA: TGTGCCAGCAGCCTCGGGGGGTCCGGAACTGAAGCTTTCTTT
CDR3: CASSLGGSGTEAFF

J: TRBJ1-3
size: NA
V: TRBV9
length: 15
D: NA
DNA: TGTGCCAGCAGCCGGACAGCCTTCTCTGGAAACACCATATATTTT
CDR3: CASSRTAFSGNTIYF

J: TRBJ1-4
size: NA
V: TRBV9
length: 15
D: TRBD1
DNA: TGTGCCAGCAGCTCGCCGGACAGGGTTAGCGAAAAACTGTTTTTT
CDR3: CASSSPDRVSEKLFF

J: TRBJ2-1
size: NA
V: TRBV11-1
length: 16
D: NA
DNA: TGTGCCAGCAGCTTAAGGGTGGCGGGGAGGTACAATGAGCAGTTCTTC
CDR3: CASSLRVAGRYNEQFF

J: TRBJ2-3
size: once
V: TRBV9
length: 16
D: TRBD2
DNA: TGTGCCAGCAGCGTAGCCCCGGGGGGGGGCACAGATACGCAGTATTTT
CDR3: CASSVAPGGGTDTQYF

J: TRBJ2-3
size: few
V: TRBV4-2
length: 16
D: TRBD2
DNA: TGTGCCAGCAGCCAACGTTCCGGGACTAGCGCAGATACGCAGTATTTT
CDR3: CASSQRSGTSADTQYF

J: TRBJ1-1
size: few
V: TRBV6-5
length: 13
D: NA
DNA: TGTGCCAGCACCTCGCCCAGGGGCACTGAAGCTTTCTTT
CDR3: CASTSPRGTEAFF

J: TRBJ1-2
size: NA
V: TRBV7-2
length: 14
D: NA
DNA: TGTGCCAGCAGCCAGGACATGGGCCTCTATGGCTACACCTTC
CDR3: CASSQDMGLYGYTF

J: TRBJ2-3
size: NA
V: TRBV29-1
length: 13
D: NA
DNA: TGCAGCGTCCCCTGGCAGGGGCCAGATACGCAGTATTTT
CDR3: CSVPWQGPDTQYF

J: TRBJ2-7
size: NA
V: TRBV6-5
length: 13
D: NA
DNA: TGTGCCAGCAGTTACTCGGGACCCTACGAGCAGTACTTC
CDR3: CASSYSGPYEQYF

J: TRBJ2-1
size: NA
V: TRBV5-1
length: 15
D: TRBD1
DNA: TGCGCCAGCAGCCCACGGACAGGGTTCGTCAATGAGCAGTTCTTC
CDR3: CASSPRTGFVNEQFF

J: TRBJ2-7
size: few
V: TRBV14
length: 17
D: TRBD2
DNA: TGTGCCAGCAGCCTAAAGCCGGCCCTGGGGGGGGGCTACGAGCAGTACTTC
CDR3: CASSLKPALGGGYEQYF

J: TRBJ1-2
size: NA
V: TRBV19
length: 12
D: NA
DNA: TGTGCCAGTAGTGCAAGGGTCTATGGCTACACCTTC
CDR3: CASSARVYGYTF

J: TRBJ2-7
size: NA
V: TRBV6-5
length: 14
D: TRBD1
DNA: TGTGCCAGCAGATCCGGGACAGGGGAATACGAGCAGTACTTC
CDR3: CASRSGTGEYEQYF

J: TRBJ1-1
size: NA
V: TRBV29-1
length: 11
D: NA
DNA: TGCAGCGTCGGTCGAGGCACTGAAGCTTTCTTT
CDR3: CSVGRGTEAFF

J: TRBJ1-1
size: NA
V: TRBV29-1
length: 14
D: NA
DNA: TGCAGCGCGGGGGATGCGGGGGCGTACACTGAAGCTTTCTTT
CDR3: CSAGDAGAYTEAFF

J: TRBJ2-1
size: NA
V: TRBV4-1
length: 16
D: NA
DNA: TGCGCCAGCAGCCGTGTCCCTCCGAACTCCTACAATGAGCAGTTCTTC
CDR3: CASSRVPPNSYNEQFF

J: TRBJ2-3
size: NA
V: TRBV7-9
length: 15
D: NA
DNA: TGTGCCAGCAGCTACTGGGACTCCCGGGGAGATACGCAGTATTTT
CDR3: CASSYWDSRGDTQYF

J: TRBJ1-5
size: NA
V: TRBV2
length: 15
D: NA
DNA: TGTGCCAGCAGGAAGGGGTGGACAGCCAATCAGCCCCAGCATTTT
CDR3: CASRKGWTANQPQHF

J: TRBJ2-5
size: once
V: TRBV10-3
length: 13
D: NA
DNA: TGTGCCATCAGTAAGAACCCTCAAGAGACCCAGTACTTC
CDR3: CAISKNPQETQYF

J: TRBJ1-2
size: NA
V: TRBV27
length: 14
D: TRBD1
DNA: TGTGCCAGCAGCCTCAGTGGACAGGGGGGTGGCTACACCTTC
CDR3: CASSLSGQGGGYTF

J: TRBJ2-3
size: once
V: TRBV29-1
length: 11
D: NA
DNA: TGCAGTGCTGTTGGCACAGATACGCAGTATTTT
CDR3: CSAVGTDTQYF

J: TRBJ2-2
size: NA
V: TRBV18
length: 16
D: NA
DNA: TGTGCCAGCTCACCGCGGGAAGGCTATGGCCCCGGGGAGCTGTTTTTT
CDR3: CASSPREGYGPGELFF

J: TRBJ1-1
size: NA
V: TRBV29-1
length: 12
D: NA
DNA: TGCAGCGCAGCGACAGGGAACACTGAAGCTTTCTTT
CDR3: CSAATGNTEAFF

J: TRBJ1-2
size: NA
V: TRBV30
length: 15
D: TRBD1
DNA: TGTGCCTGGAGTTTTGGAGACAGGGGGCGCGATGGCTACACCTTC
CDR3: CAWSFGDRGRDGYTF

J: TRBJ1-5
size: NA
V: TRBV4-3
length: 16
D: NA
DNA: TGCGCCAGCAGCCAAGATTCCGGGGTCCCCAATCAGCCCCAGCATTTT
CDR3: CASSQDSGVPNQPQHF

J: TRBJ2-1
size: NA
V: TRBV7-2
length: 15
D: NA
DNA: TGTGCCAGCAGCGCCAGGGGAAGCTCCTACAATGAGCAGTTCTTC
CDR3: CASSARGSSYNEQFF

J: TRBJ1-1
size: NA
V: TRBV29-1
length: 13
D: NA
DNA: TGCAGCGTTGGCAGGGGCTCCAACACTGAAGCTTTCTTT
CDR3: CSVGRGSNTEAFF

J: TRBJ1-2
size: NA
V: TRBV5-1
length: 13
D: NA
DNA: TGCGCCAGCAGCTTCAGTCAGGGAAATGGCTACACCTTC
CDR3: CASSFSQGNGYTF

J: TRBJ1-6
size: NA
V: TRBV27
length: 14
D: TRBD1
DNA: TGTGCCAGCAGTCTAGCAGGGGGCAATTCACCCCTCCACTTT
CDR3: CASSLAGGNSPLHF

J: TRBJ1-4
size: NA
V: TRBV29-1
length: 12
D: NA
DNA: TGCAGCCTTCGCGATCCGACAGAAAAACTGTTTTTT
CDR3: CSLRDPTEKLFF

J: TRBJ1-1
size: NA
V: TRBV7-9
length: 14
D: NA
DNA: TGTGCCAGCAGCTTAGGGACAGAGAACACTGAAGCTTTCTTT
CDR3: CASSLGTENTEAFF

J: TRBJ2-6
size: NA
V: TRBV15
length: 13
D: NA
DNA: TGTGCCACCAGAGTGGCTGGGGCCAACGTCCTGACTTTC
CDR3: CATRVAGANVLTF

J: TRBJ2-7
size: NA
V: TRBV29-1
length: 13
D: NA
DNA: TGCAGCGTGGAAACCGGGTTTCCAACTGAGCAGTACTTC
CDR3: CSVETGFPTEQYF

J: TRBJ2-5
size: few
V: TRBV29-1
length: 13
D: NA
DNA: TGCAGCGGGGTCGACAGGTACCAAGAGACCCAGTACTTC
CDR3: CSGVDRYQETQYF

J: TRBJ1-5
size: NA
V: TRBV6-6
length: 16
D: NA
DNA: TGTGCCAGCAGTTCTGGGGGGGGCTCTAGCAATCAGCCCCAGCATTTT
CDR3: CASSSGGGSSNQPQHF